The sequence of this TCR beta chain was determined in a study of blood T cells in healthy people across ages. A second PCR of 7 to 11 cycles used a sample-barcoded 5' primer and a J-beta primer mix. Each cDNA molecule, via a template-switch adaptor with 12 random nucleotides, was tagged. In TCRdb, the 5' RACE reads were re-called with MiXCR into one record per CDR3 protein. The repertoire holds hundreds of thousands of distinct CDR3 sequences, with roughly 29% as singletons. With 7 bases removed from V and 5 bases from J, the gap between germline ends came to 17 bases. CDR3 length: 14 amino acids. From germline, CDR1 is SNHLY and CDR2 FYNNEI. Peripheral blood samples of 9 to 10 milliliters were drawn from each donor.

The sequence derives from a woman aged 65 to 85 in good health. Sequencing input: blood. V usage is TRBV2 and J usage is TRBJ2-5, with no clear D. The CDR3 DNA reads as TGTGCCAGCACCGGCCGCATAGCCGGGGAGACCCAGTACTTC. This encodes CASTGRIAGETQYF.